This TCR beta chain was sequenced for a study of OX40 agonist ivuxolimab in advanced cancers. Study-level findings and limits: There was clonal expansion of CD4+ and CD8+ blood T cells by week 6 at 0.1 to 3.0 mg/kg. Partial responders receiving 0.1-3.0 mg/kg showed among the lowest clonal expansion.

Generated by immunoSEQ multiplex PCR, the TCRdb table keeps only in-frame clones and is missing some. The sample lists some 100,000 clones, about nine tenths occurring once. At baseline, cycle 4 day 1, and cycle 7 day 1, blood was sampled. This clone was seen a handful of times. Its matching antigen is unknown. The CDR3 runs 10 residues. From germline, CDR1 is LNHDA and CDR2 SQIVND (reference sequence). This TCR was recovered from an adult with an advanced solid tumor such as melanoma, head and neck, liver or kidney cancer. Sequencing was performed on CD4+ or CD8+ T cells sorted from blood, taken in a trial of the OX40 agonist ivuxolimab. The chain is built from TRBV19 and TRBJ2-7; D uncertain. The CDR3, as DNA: TGTGAATTTCATGCCTACGAGCAGTACTTC. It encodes CEFHAYEQYF.